Presented here are 8 T cell receptor beta chains from one specimen sequenced in a study of vaccination effects on CD4 cells after COVID-19. Antigen-specific CD4+ T cells were expanded with viral peptide pools in the ViraFEST assay before sequencing. Subsequent to roughly 10 days of culture, CD4+ T cells were isolated. Two doses of BNT162b2 or mRNA-1273 vaccine were administered to participants. Their antigens are not known. Libraries were prepared by immunoSEQ multiplex PCR; TCRdb keeps only in-frame clonotypes and omits some of them. The sample includes some 74,000 clones, 70% to 90% seen only once; the top ten take more than 1%. The sample consisted of CD4+ T cells from PBMCs cultured with HCoV-229E spike peptides, taken after COVID-19 vaccination. Receptors were obtained from a human donor who received a COVID-19 vaccine.

The V gene is TRBV9, the J gene TRBJ2-3, with D unresolved. V was shortened by 8 bases and J by 6 bases, with 16 bases between the two germline ends. CDR3 length equals 13 residues. Germline CDR1 is SGDLS and CDR2 is YYNGEE. The CDR3 loop is CASRSRSSDTQYF. Written as DNA, the CDR3 is TGTGCCAGTCGTAGTCGGTCGTCGGATACGCAGTATTTT.

The chain uses TRBV27 and TRBJ2-5; D possibly corresponds to TRBD2 (6 bases). Germline V CDR1 and CDR2: MNHEY, SMNVEV (reference sequence). There are 13 residues in the CDR3. V was trimmed by 1 base and J by 5 bases, leaving 8 bases between them. The CDR3 sequence: CASSLLGTETQYF. CDR3 in DNA: TGTGCCAGCAGTTTATTAGGGACTGAGACCCAGTACTTC.

This clone occurred a few times. The V gene is TRBV5-1, the J gene TRBJ2-3; 12 bases map to TRBD2. Germline CDR1 reads SGHRS; CDR2 reads YFSETQ. The CDR3 sequence is 15 residues long. V shed 5 bases, J shed 6 bases, and the junction held 7 bases outside the gene matches. The CDR3 is CASRRTSGIGDTQYF. For the CDR3, the DNA is TGCGCCAGCAGGCGGACTAGCGGGATCGGCGATACGCAGTATTTT. Filled out from reference TRBV5-1 and TRBJ2-3, the complete variable domain reads KAGVTQTPRYLIKTRGQQVTLSCSPISGHRSVSWYQQTPGQGLQFLFEYFSETQRNKGNFPGRFSGRQFSNSRSEMNVSTLELGDSALYLCASRRTSGIGDTQYFGPGTRLTVL.

The chain has TRBV5-1 and TRBJ2-2, with 8 bases that match TRBD1. The V segment lost 2 bases and the J segment 6 bases; nucleotides outside the gene matches: 9. In germline, CDR1 is SGHRS, CDR2 YFSETQ. The CDR3 is 16 residues long. DNA of the CDR3: TGCGCCAGCAGCTTTTCGGTCCAGGGGGCGGCCGGGGAGCTGTTTTTT. This gives the protein CASSFSVQGAAGELFF.

The chain combines TRBV29-1 with TRBJ2-2, with unresolved D. This CDR3 region has 12 residues. V lost 8 bases to trimming and J lost 1 base, with 8 bases between them. Germline V gene sequence: CDR1 SQVTM, CDR2 ANQGSEA. CDR3 sequence reads: CSFAENTGELFF. The CDR3 coding sequence is TGCAGCTTCGCAGAGAACACCGGGGAGCTGTTTTTT.

This clone was counted a few times. The chain is built from TRBV2 and TRBJ2-5; D is perhaps TRBD2 (6 bases). Looked up from germline, CDR1 is SNHLY and CDR2 is FYNNEI. Trimming pared 7 bases from V and 3 bases from J, leaving 12 bases between. The length of the CDR3 is 13 residues. CDR3: CASTLGEEETQYF. Written as DNA, the CDR3 is TGTGCCAGCACACTAGGGGAGGAAGAGACCCAGTACTTC.

J is TRBJ1-5 and V is TRBV2, with 9 bases lining up with TRBD1. V shed 7 bases and J 3 bases; nucleotides not matched to a gene: 7. This CDR3 region has 15 residues. Germline CDR1 and CDR2: SNHLY and FYNNEI. CDR3 sequence reads: CASKRQGGSNQPQHF. The CDR3 DNA reads TGTGCCAGCAAACGACAGGGGGGATCCAATCAGCCCCAGCATTTT. Combining the CDR3 with reference TRBV2 and TRBJ1-5 gives the whole variable domain EPEVTQTPSHQVTQMGQEVILRCVPISNHLYFYWYRQILGQKVEFLVSFYNNEISEKSEIFDDQFSVERPDGSNFTLKIRSTKLEDSAMYFCASKRQGGSNQPQHFGDGTRLSIL.

The rearrangement uses TRBV2 and TRBJ1-5, with D hard to call. The V gene's germline CDR1 is SNHLY and CDR2 FYNNEI. With 3 bases removed from V and 4 bases from J, the gap between germline ends came to 10 bases. The CDR3 covers 14 residues. The CDR3 nucleotides read TGTGCCAGCAGTGATGCGGTTCCGAATCAGCCCCAGCATTTT. It yields the protein CASSDAVPNQPQHF.